This TCR beta chain was found in a study of blood T cell repertoires in COVID-19. Turning to the study itself: The analysed material was cDNA or gDNA that came from T cells, B-cell-depleted T cells, or PBMCs.

Residents of 24 US areas, aged roughly 18 to 89 years, made up the participants. CDR3 length equals 16 residues. The V gene's germline CDR1 is LNHNV and CDR2 YYDKDF (reference sequence). J was trimmed by 7 bases and V by 0 bases; bases with no gene match: 4. Per the original methods: For nucleated cells, counts were estimated from reference gene primer amplification. Using immunoSEQ multiplex PCR, the repertoire was profiled, and TCRdb retains in-frame clones only, with some absent. V, J and clone size derive from that table, while D and trimming were established from the DNA sequence. The data show just over 350,000 clones, roughly 87% seen once.

The gene calls are TRBV15 and TRBJ2-1, with 12 nucleotides matching TRBD2. Sequences were obtained from PBMCs or T cells enriched from blood (not recorded which). This clonotype was obtained from a woman aged 30 to 39 who had recovered from COVID-19. CDR3 nucleotide sequence: TGTGCCACCAGCAGAGATAGACTAGCGGGAGCGAATGAGCAGTTCTTC. As protein: CATSRDRLAGANEQFF.